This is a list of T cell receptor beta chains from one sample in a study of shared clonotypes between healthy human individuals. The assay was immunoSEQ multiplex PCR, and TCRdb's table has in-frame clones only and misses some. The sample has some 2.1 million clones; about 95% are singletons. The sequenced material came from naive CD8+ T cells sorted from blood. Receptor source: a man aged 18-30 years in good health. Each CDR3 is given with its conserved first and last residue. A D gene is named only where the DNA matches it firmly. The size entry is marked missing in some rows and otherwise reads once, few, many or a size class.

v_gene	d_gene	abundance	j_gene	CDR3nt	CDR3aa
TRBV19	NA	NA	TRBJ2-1	TGTGCCAGTACTCTCGCCGGGTATGCCACCTACAATGAGCAGTTCTTC	CASTLAGYATYNEQFF
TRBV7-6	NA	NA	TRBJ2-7	TGTGCCAGCAGCTTATCGACAGATACCTACGAGCAGTACTTC	CASSLSTDTYEQYF
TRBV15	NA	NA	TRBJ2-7	TGTGCCACCAGCAGAGGGGAGACTGGAACCTACGAGCAGTACTTC	CATSRGETGTYEQYF
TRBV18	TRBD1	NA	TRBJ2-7	TGTGCCAGCTCATTGACAGGGGGGATCTACGAGCAGTACTTC	CASSLTGGIYEQYF
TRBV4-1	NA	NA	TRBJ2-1	TGCGCCAGCAGTCACAGGGCGGGGATCTCCTACAATGAGCAGTTCTTC	CASSHRAGISYNEQFF
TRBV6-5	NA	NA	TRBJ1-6	TGTGCCAGCAGTTACACAAATCGTTCACCCCTCCACTTT	CASSYTNRSPLHF
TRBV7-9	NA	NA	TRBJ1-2	TGTGCCAGCAGCTTAACCCAACATATTAACTATGGCTACACCTTC	CASSLTQHINYGYTF
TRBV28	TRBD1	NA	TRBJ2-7	TGTGCCAGCAGTTTAAGGGGGCCGGTCTACGAGCAGTACTTC	CASSLRGPVYEQYF
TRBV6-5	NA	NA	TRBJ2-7	TGTGCCAGCAGTTACGGGCAGCCGAGCTCCTACGAGCAGTACTTC	CASSYGQPSSYEQYF
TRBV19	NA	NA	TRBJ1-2	TGTGCCAGTAGTGCAGCGGGCGGACGCCACTATGGCTACACCTTC	CASSAAGGRHYGYTF
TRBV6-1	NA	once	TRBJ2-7	TGTGCCAGCAGTGAATTCATCCTTGGGTTAACCCCCAGGGCCGACTACGAGCAGTACTTC	CASSEFILGLTPRADYEQYF
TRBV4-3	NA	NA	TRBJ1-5	TGCGCCAGCAGCCAAGAGTTTGCCGGGGTTGGAAATCAGCCCCAGCATTTT	CASSQEFAGVGNQPQHF
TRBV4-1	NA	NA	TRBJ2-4	TGCGCCAGCAGCCAAGAAGAGTGGGGGCTAGAAGACTCGGCCAAAAACATTCAGTACTTC	CASSQEEWGLEDSAKNIQYF
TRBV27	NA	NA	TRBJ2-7	TGTGCCAGCAGTTACCGGGGACGGGCCTACGAGCAGTACTTC	CASSYRGRAYEQYF
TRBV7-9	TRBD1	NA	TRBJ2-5	TGTGCCAGCAGCGAGACAGGGGGCCGAAGAGAGACCCAGTACTTC	CASSETGGRRETQYF
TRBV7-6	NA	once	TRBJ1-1	TGTGCCAGCAGCCCTAGGGAGGGTACGAACACTGAAGCTTTCTTT	CASSPREGTNTEAFF
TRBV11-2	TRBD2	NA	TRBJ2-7	TGTGCCAGCAGCTCTAGCGGGGGGTCCTACGAGCAGTACTTC	CASSSSGGSYEQYF
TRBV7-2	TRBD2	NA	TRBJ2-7	TGTGCCAGCAGCCCCCACCTCCCGCGGGAGGGACCCTACGAGCAGTACTTC	CASSPHLPREGPYEQYF